This record concerns one TCR beta chain sequence. The antigen is unknown. This record belongs to a study of T cell responses to AZD1222 COVID-19 vaccine. Points from the study as a whole: Clonal diversity was possibly underestimated; the donors were predominantly white British and more often female. Repertoires were obtained solely post-peak T cell response.

Clones were sequenced by immunoSEQ multiplex PCR, and TCRdb holds only the in-frame ones, with some missing. The sample carries fewer than 65,000 clones, 84% recorded once. The starting material was peripheral blood, obtained on day 0 of AZD1222 vaccination. This clonotype was sampled from an adult in good health.

The CDR3 region has the DNA TGTGCCAGCAGCCAAATAAGGGGTGGCTACACCTTC. Protein product: CASSQIRGGYTF. The J gene is TRBJ1-2, the V gene TRBV7-2, with D maybe TRBD1 (5 bases). Germline CDR1 reads SGHTA; CDR2 reads FQGNSA. Trimming shortened V by 5 bases and J by 7 bases, and 11 bases separated the two germline ends. The CDR3 has 12 amino acids.